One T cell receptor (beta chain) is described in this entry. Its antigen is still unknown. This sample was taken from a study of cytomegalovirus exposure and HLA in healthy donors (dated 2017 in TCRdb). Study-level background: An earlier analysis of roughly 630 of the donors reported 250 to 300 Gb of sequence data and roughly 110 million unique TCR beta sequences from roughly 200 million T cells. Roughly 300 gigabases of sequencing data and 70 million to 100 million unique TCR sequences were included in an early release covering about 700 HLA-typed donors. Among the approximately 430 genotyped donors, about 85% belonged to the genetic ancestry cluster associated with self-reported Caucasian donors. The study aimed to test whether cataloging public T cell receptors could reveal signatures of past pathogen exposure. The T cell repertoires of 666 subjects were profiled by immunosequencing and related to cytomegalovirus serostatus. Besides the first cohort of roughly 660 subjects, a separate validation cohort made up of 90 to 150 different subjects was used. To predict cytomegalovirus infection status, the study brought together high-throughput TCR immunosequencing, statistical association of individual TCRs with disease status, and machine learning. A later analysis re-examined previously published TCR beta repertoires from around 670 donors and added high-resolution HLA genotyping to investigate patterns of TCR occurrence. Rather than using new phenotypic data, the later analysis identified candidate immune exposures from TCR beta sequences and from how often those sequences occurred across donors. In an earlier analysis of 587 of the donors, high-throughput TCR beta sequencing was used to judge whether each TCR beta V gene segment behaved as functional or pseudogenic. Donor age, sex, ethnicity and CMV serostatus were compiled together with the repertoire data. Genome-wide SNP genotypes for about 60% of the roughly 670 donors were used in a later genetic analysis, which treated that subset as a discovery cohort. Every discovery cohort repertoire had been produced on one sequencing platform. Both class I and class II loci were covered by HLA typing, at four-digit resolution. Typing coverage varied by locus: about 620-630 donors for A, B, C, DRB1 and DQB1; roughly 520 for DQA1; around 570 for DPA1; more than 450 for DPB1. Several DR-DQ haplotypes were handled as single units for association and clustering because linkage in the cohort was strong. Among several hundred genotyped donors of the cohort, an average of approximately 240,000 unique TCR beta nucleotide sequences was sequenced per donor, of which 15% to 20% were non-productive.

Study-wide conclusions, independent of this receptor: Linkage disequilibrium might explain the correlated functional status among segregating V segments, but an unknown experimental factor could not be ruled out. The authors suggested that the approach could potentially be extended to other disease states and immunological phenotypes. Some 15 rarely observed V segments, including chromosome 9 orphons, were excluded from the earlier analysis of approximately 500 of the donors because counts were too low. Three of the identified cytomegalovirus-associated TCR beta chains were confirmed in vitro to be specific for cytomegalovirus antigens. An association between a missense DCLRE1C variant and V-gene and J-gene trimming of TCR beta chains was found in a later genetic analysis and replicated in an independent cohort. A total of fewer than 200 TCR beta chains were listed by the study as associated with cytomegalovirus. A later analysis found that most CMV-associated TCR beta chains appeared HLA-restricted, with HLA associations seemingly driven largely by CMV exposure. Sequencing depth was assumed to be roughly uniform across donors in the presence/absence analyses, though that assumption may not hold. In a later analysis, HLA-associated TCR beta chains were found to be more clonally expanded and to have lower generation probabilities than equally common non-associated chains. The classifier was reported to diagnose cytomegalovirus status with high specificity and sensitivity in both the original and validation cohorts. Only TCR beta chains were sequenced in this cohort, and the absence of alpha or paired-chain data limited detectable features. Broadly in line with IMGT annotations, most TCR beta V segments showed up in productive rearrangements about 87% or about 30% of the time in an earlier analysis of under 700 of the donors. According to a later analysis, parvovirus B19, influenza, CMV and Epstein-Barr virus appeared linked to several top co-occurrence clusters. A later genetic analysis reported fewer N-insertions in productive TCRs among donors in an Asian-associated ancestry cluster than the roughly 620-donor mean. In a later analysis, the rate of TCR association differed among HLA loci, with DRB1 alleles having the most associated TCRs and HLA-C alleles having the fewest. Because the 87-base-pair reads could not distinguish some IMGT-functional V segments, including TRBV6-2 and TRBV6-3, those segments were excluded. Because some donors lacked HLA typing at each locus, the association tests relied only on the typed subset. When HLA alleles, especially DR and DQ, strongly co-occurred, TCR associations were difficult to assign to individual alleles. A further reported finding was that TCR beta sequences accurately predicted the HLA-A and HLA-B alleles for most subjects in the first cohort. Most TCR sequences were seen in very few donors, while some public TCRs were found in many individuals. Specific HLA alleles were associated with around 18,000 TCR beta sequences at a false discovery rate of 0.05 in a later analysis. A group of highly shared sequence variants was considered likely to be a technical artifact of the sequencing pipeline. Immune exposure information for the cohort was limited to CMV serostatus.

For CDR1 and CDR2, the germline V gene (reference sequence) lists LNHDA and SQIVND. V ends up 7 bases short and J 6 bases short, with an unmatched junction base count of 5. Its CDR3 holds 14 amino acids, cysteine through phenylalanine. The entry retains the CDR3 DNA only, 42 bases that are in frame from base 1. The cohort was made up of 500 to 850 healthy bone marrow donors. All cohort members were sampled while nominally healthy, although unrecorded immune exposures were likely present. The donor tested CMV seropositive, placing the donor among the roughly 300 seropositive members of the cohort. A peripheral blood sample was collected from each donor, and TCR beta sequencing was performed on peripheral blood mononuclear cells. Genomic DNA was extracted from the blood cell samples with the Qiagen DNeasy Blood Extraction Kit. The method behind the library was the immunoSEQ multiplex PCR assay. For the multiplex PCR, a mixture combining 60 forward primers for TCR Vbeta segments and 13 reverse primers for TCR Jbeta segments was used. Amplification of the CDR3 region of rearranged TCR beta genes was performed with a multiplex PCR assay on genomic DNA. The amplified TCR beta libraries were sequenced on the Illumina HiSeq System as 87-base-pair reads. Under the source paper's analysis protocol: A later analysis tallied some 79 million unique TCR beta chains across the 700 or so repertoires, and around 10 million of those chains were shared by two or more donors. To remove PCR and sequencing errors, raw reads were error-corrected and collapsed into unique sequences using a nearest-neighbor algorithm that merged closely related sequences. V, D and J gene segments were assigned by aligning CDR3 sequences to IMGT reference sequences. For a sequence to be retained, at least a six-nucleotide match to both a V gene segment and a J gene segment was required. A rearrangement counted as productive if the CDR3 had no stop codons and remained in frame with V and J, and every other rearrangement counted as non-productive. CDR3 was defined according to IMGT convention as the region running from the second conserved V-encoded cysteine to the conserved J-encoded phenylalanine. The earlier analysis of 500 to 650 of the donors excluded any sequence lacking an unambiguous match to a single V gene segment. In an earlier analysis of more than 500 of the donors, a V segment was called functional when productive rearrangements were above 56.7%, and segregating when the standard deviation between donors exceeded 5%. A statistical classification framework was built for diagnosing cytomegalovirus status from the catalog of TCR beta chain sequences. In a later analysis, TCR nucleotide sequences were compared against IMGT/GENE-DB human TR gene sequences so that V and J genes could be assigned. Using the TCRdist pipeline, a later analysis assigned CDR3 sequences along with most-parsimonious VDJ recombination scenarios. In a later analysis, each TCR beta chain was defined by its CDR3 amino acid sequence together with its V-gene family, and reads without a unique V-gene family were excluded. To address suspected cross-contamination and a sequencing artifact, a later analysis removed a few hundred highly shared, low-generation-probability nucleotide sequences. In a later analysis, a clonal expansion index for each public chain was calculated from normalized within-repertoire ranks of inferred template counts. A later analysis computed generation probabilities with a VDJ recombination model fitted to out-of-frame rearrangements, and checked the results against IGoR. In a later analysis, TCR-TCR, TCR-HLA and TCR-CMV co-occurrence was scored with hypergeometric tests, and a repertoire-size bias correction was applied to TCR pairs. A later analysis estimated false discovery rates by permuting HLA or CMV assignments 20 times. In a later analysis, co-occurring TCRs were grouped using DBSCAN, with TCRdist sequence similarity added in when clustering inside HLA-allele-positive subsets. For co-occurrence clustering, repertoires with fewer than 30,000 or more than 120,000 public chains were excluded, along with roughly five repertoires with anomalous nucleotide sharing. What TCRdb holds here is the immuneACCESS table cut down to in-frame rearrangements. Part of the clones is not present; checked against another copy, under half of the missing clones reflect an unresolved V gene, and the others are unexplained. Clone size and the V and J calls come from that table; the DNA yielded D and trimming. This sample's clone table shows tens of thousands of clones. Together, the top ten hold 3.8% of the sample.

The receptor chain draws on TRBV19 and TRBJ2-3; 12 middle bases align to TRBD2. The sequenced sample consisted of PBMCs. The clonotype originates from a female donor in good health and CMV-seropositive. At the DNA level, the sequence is TGTGCCAGTAAGTCTAGCGGGGGGGCCGATACGCAGTATTTT. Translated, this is CASKSSGGADTQYF.